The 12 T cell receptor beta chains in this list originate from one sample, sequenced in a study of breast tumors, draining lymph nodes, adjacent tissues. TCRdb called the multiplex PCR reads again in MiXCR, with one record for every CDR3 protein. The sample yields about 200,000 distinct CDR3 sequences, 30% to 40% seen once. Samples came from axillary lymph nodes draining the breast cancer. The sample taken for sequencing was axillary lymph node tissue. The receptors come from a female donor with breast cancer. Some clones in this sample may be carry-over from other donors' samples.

CDR3 amino acids: CASSLAGGRDEQYF. The DNA for the CDR3 is TGTGCCAGCAGCTTAGCGGGGGGACGGGATGAGCAGTACTTC. The chain is built from TRBV11-3 and TRBJ2-5, with TRBD2 matching over 7 bases. With V trimmed by 1 base and J by 11 bases, 10 bases remained unmatched. This CDR3 has 14 residues. Germline values: CDR1 SGHNT, CDR2 YENEEA.

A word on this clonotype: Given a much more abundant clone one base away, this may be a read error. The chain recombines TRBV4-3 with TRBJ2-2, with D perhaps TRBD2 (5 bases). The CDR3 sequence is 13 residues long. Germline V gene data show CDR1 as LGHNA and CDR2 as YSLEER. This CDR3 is CASSQGVSGELLF. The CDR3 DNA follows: TGCGCCAGCAGCCAAGGAGTTTCCGGGGAGCTGTTGTTT.

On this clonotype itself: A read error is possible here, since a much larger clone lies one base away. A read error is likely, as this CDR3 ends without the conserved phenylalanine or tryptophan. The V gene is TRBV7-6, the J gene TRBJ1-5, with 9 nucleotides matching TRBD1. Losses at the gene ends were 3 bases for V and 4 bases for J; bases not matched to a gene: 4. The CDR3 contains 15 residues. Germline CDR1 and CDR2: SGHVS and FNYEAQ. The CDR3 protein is CASSLMGTGNQPQHV. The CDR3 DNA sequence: TGTGCCAGCAGCTTGATGGGGACAGGGAATCAGCCCCAGCATGTT.

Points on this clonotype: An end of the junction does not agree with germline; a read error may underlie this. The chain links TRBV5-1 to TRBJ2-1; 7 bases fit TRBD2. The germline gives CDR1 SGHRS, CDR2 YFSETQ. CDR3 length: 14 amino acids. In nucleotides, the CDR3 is TGCGCCAGCAAGGGCGGGAGCTCCTGCAATGAGCAGTTCTTC. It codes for CASKGGSSCNEQFF.

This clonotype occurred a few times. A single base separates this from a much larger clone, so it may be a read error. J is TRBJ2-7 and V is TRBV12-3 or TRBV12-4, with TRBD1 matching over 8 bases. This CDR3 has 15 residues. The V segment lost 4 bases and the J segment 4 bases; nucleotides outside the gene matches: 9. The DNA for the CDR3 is TGTGCCAGCAGTTGCGGGACAGGCTCCAGGTACGAGCAGTACTTC. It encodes CASSCGTGSRYEQYF.

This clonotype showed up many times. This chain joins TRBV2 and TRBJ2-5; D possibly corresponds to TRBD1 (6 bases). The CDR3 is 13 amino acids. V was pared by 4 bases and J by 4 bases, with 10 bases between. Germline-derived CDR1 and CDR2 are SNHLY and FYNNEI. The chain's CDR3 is CASSVTGRETQYF. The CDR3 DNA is TGTGCCAGCAGTGTTACAGGGCGAGAGACCCAGTACTTC.

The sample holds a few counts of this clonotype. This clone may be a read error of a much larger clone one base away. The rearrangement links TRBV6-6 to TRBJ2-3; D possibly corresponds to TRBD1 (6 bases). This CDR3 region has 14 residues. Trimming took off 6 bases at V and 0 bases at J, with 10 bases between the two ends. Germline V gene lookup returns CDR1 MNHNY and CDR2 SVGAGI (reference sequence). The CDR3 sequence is CASRPQGSTDTQYF. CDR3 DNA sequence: TGTGCCAGCAGGCCACAGGGAAGCACAGATACGCAGTATTTT.

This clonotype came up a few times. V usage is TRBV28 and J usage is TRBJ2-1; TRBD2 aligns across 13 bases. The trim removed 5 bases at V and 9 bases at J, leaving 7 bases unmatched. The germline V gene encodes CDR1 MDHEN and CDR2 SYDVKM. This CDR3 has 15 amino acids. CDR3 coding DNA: TGTGCCAGCAGTCCAACTAGCGGGAGGGCCGGTGAGCAGTTCTTC. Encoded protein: CASSPTSGRAGEQFF.

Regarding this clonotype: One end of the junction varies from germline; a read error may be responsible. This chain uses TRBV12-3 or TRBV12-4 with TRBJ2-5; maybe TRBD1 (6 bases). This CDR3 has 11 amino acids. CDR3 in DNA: TGTGCCAGCAGCCACAGGGAGACCCAGTGCTTC. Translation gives CASSHRETQCF.

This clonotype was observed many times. CDR3: CASSLGQGERQYF. CDR3 in DNA: TGTGCCAGCAGCTTGGGACAGGGGGAACGGCAGTACTTC. J is TRBJ2-7 and V is TRBV7-2, with TRBD1 matching over 11 bases. V was pared by 3 bases and J by 9 bases, with 4 bases of the junction left unmatched. Germline V gene data show CDR1 as SGHTA and CDR2 as FQGNSA. The CDR3 runs to 13 residues. The whole variable domain, filled in from reference TRBV7-2 and TRBJ2-7, reads GAGVSQSPSNKVTEKGKDVELRCDPISGHTALYWYRQSLGQGLEFLIYFQGNSAPDKSGLPSDRFSAERTGGSVSTLTIQRTQQEDSAVYLCASSLGQGERQYFGPGTRLTVT.

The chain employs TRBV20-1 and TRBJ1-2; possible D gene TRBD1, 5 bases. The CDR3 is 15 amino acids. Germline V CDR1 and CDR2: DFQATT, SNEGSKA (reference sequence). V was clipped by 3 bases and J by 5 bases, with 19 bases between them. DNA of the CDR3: TGCAGTGCTAGCACCAACAGGCTTGTCTGGTATGGCTACACCTTC. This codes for CSASTNRLVWYGYTF.

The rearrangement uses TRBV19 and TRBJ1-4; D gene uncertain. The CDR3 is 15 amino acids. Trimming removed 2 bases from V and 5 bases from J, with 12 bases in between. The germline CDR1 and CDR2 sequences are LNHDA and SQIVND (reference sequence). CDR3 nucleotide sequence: TGTGCCAGTAGTATAAAGGCGGCCTACAATGAAAAACTGTTTTTT. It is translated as CASSIKAAYNEKLFF.